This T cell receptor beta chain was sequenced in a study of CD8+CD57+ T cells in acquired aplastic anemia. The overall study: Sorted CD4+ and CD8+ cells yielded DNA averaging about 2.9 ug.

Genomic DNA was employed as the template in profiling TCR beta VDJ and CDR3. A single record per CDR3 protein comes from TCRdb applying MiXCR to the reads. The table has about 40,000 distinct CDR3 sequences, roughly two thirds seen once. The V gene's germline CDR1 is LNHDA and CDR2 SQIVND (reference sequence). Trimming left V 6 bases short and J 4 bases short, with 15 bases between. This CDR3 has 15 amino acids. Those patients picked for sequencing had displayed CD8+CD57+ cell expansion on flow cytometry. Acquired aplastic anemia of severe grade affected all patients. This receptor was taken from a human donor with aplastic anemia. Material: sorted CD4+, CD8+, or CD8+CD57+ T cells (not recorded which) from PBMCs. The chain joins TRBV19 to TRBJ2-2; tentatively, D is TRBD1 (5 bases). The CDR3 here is CASSLIQATTGELFF. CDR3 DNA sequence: TGTGCCAGTAGCCTGATACAGGCTACCACCGGGGAGCTGTTTTTT.